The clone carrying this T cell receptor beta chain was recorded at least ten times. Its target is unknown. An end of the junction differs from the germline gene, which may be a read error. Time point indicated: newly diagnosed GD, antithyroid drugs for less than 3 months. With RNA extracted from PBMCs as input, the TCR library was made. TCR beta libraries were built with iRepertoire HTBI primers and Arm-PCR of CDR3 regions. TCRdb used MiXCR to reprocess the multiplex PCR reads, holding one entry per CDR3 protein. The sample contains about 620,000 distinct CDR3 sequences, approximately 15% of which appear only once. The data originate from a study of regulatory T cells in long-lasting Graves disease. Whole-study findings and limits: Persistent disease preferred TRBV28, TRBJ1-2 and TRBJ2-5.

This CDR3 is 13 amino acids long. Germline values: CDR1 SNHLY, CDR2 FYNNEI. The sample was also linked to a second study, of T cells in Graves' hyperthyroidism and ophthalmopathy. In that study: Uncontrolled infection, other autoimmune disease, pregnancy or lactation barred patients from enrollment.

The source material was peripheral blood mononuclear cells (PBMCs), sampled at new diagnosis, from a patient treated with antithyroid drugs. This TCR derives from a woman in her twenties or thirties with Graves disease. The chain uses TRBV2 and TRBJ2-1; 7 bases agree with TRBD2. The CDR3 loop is CARRGLSYNEQLF. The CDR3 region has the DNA TGTGCCAGGCGGGGACTATCCTACAATGAGCAGCTCTTC. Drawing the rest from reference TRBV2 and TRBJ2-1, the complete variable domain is EPEVTQTPSHQVTQMGQEVILRCVPISNHLYFYWYRQILGQKVEFLVSFYNNEISEKSEIFDDQFSVERPDGSNFTLKIRSTKLEDSAMYFCARRGLSYNEQLFGPGTRLTVL.